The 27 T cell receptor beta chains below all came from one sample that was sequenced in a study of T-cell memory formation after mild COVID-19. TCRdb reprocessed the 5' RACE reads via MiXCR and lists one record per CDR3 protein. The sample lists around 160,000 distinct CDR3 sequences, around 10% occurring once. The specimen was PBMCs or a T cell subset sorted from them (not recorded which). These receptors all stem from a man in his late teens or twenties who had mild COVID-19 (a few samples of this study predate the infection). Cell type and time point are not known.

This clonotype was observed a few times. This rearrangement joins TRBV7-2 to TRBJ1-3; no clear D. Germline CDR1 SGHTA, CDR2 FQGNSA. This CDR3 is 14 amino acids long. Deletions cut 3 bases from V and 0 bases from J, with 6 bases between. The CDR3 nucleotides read TGTGCCAGCAGCTTTTTAAACTCTGGAAACACCATATATTTT. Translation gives CASSFLNSGNTIYF.

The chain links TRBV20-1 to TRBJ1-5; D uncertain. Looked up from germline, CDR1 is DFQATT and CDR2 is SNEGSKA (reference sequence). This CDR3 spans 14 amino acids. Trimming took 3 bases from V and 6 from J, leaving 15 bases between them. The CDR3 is CSASYQVGSQPQHF. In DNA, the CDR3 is TGCAGTGCTAGTTACCAGGTCGGGAGTCAGCCCCAGCATTTT.

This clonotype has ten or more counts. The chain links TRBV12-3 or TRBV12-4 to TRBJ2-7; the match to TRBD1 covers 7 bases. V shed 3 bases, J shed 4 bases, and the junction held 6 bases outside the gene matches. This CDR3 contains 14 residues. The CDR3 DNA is TGTGCCAGCAGTTTCAGGGGGATTGGGTACGAGCAGTACTTC. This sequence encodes CASSFRGIGYEQYF.

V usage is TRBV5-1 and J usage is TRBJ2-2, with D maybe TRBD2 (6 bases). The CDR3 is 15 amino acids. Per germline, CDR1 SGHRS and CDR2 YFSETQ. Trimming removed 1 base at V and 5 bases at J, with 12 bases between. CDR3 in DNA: TGCGCCAGCAGCTTGCTCAGGGCGGGGACCGGGGAGCTGTTTTTT. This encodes CASSLLRAGTGELFF.

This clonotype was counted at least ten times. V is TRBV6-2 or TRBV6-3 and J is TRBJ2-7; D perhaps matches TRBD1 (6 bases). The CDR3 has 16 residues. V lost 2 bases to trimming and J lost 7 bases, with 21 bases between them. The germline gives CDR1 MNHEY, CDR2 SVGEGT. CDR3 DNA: TGTGCCAGCAGTTACCGCCCGGGACACGGAGGTGATGAGCAGTACTTC. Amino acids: CASSYRPGHGGDEQYF.

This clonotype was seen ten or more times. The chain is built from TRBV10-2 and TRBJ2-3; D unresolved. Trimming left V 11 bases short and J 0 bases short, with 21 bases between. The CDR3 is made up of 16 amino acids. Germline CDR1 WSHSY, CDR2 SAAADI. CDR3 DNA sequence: TGCGCCTCCCGGCGGCTGGCACCAGATAGCACAGATACGCAGTATTTT. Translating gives CASRRLAPDSTDTQYF.

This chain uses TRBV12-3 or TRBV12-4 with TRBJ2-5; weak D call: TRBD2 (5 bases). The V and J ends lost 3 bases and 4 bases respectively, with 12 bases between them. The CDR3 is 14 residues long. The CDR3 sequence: CASSFTSRGETQYF. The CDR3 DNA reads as TGTGCCAGCAGTTTTACTAGTCGGGGAGAGACCCAGTACTTC.

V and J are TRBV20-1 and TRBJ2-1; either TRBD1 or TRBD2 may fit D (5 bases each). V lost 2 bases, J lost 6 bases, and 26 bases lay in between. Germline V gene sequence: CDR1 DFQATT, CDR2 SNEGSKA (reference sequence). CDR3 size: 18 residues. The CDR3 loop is CSARSIVGTQLTPNEQFF. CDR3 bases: TGCAGTGCTAGATCCATTGTGGGGACCCAGCTTACTCCCAATGAGCAGTTCTTC.

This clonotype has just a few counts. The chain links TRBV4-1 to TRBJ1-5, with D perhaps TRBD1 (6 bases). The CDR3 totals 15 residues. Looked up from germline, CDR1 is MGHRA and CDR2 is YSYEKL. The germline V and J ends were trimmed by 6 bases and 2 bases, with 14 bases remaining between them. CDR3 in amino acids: CASRRQAGGNQPQHF. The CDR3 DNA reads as TGCGCCAGCAGACGACAGGCCGGTGGCAATCAGCCCCAGCATTTT.

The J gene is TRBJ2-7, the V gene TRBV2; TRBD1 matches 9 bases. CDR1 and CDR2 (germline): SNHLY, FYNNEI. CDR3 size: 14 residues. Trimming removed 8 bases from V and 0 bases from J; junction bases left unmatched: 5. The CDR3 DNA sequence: TGTGCCAGCGAGACAGGGGGTTCCTCCTACGAGCAGTACTTC. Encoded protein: CASETGGSSYEQYF.

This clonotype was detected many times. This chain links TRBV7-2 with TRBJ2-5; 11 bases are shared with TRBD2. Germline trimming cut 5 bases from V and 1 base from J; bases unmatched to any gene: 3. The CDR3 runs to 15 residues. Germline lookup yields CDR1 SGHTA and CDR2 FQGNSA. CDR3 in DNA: TGTGCCAGCAGCGCTAGCGGGGGGAGCCAAGAGACCCAGTACTTC. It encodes CASSASGGSQETQYF.

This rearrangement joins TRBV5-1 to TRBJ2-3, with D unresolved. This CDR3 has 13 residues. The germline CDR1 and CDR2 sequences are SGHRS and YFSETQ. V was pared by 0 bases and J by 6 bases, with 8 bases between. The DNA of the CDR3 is TGCGCCAGCAGCTTGGAGGCAGCGGATACGCAGTATTTT. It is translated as CASSLEAADTQYF. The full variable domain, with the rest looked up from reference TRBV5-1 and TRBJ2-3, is KAGVTQTPRYLIKTRGQQVTLSCSPISGHRSVSWYQQTPGQGLQFLFEYFSETQRNKGNFPGRFSGRQFSNSRSEMNVSTLELGDSALYLCASSLEAADTQYFGPGTRLTVL.

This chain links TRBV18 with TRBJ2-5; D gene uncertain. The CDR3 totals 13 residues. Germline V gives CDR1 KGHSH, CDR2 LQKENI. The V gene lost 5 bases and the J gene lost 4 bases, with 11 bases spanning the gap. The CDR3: CASSVDSRETQYF. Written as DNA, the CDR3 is TGTGCCAGCTCAGTGGATAGCCGAGAGACCCAGTACTTC.

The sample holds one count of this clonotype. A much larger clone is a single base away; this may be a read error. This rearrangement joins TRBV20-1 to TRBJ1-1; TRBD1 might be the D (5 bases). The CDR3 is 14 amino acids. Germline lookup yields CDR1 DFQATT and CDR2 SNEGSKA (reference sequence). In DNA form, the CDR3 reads TGCAGGGCTAGGCCCGGAGGGGCAAACACTGAAGCTTTCTTT. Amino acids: CRARPGGANTEAFF.

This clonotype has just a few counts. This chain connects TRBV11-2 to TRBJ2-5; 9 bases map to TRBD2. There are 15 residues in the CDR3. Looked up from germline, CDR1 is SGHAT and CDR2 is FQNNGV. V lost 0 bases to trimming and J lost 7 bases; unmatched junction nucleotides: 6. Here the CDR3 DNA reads TGTGCCAGCAGCTTAGAGCGGGGGGGCGTGCGGACCCAGTACTTC. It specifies CASSLERGGVRTQYF.

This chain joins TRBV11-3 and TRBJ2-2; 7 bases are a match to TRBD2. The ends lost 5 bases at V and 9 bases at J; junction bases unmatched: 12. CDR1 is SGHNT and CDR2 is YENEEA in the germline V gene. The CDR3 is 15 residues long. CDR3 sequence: CASSPRGDRKRELFF. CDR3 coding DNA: TGTGCCAGCAGCCCACGGGGGGACCGTAAGAGGGAGCTGTTTTTT. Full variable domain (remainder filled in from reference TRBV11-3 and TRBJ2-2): EAGVVQSPRYKIIEKKQPVAFWCNPISGHNTLYWYLQNLGQGPELLIRYENEEAVDDSQLPKDRFSAERLKGVDSTLKIQPAELGDSAVYLCASSPRGDRKRELFFGEGSRLTVL.

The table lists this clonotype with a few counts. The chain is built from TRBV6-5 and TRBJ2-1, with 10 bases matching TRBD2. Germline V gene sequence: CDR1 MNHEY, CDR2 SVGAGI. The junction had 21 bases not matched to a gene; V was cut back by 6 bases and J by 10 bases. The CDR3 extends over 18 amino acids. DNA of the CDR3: TGTGCCAGCAGCCGATGGGCTCCTGGGCTAGCGGGGGCGGGCGAGCAGTTCTTC. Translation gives CASSRWAPGLAGAGEQFF.

Here the CDR3 reads CASSTPGLAYEQYV. The CDR3 bases are TGTGCCAGCAGCACCCCGGGACTGGCCTACGAGCAGTACGTC. This chain connects TRBV21-1 to TRBJ2-7; the table's TRBD2 call for D was not verified on the DNA. TRBV21-1 is a recognized pseudogene. CDR3 length equals 14 residues.

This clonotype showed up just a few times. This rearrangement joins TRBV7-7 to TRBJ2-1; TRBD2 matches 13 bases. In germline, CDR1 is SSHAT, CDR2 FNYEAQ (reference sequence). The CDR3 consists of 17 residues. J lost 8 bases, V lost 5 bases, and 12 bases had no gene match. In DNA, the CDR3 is TGTGCCAGCAGCCGCGGGAGTGGGACTAGCGGGGTCGATGAGCAGTTCTTC. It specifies CASSRGSGTSGVDEQFF.

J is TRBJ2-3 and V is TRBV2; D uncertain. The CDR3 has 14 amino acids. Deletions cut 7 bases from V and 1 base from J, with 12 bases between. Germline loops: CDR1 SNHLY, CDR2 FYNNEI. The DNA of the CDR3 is TGTGCCAGCAAGGGTTATCGTGGCACAGATACGCAGTATTTT. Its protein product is CASKGYRGTDTQYF. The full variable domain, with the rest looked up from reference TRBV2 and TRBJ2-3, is EPEVTQTPSHQVTQMGQEVILRCVPISNHLYFYWYRQILGQKVEFLVSFYNNEISEKSEIFDDQFSVERPDGSNFTLKIRSTKLEDSAMYFCASKGYRGTDTQYFGPGTRLTVL.

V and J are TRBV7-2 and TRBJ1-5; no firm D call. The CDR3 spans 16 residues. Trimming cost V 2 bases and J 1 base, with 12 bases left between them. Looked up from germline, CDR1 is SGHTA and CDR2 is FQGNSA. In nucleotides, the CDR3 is TGTGCCAGCAGCTTATCGGTATTCAGAAGCAATCAGCCCCAGCATTTT. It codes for CASSLSVFRSNQPQHF.

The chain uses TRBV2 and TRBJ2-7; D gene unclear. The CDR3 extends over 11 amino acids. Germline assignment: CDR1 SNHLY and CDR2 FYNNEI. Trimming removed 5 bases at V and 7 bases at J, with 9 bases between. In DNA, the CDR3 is TGTGCCAGCAGTACCAGTCGGGAGCAGTACTTC. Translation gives CASSTSREQYF.

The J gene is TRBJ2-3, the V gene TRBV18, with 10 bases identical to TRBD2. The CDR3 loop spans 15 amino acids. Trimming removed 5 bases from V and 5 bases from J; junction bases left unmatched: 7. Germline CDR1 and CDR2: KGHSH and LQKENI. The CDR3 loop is CASSFVAGGEDTQYF. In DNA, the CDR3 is TGTGCCAGCTCATTTGTAGCGGGGGGCGAAGATACGCAGTATTTT.

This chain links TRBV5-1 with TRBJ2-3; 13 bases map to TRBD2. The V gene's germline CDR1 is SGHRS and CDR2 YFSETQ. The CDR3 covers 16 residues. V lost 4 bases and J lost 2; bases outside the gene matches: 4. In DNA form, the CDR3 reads TGCGCCAGCAGCCCAGGGACTAGCGGGATCACAGATACGCAGTATTTT. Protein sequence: CASSPGTSGITDTQYF.

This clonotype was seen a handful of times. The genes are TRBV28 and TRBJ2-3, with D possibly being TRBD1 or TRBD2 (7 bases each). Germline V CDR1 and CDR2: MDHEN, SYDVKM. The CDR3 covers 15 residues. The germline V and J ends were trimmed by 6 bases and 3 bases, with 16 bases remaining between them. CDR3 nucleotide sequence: TGTGCCAGCAGCCAGGGGGGGCTTCGTACAGATACGCAGTATTTT. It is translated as CASSQGGLRTDTQYF.

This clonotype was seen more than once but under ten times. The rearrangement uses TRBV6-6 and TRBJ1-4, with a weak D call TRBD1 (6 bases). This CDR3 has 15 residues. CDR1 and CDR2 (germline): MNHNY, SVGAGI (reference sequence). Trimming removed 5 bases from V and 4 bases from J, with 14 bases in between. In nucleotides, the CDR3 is TGTGCCAGCAGTACTGGGACATGGGGTAATGAAAAACTGTTTTTT. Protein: CASSTGTWGNEKLFF.

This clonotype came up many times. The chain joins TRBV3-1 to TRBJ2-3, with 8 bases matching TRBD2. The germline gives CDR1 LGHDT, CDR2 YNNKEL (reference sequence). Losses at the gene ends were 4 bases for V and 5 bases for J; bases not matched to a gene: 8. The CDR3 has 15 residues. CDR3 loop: CASSRSPGGQDTQYF. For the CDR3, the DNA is TGTGCCAGCAGCCGGTCCCCGGGGGGGCAAGATACGCAGTATTTT.